A single sample gave rise to the 12 T cell receptor beta chains below, sequenced in a study of beta chain features in type 1 diabetes. Study-wide points: Type 1 diabetes patients showed a moderate but significant shortening of TCRB CDR3s in all four CD4+ subsets.

Expressed TCRB transcripts were sequenced after all isolated RNA was converted to cDNA. Here immunoSEQ multiplex PCR was the method, and the copy in TCRdb shows in-frame clones only, minus some. The table lists about 160,000 clones, approximately 7.8% of them singletons. Their specific antigens are unknown. Sequencing used central memory CD4+ T cells from blood. The receptors were sampled from a woman aged 40 to 50 with type 1 diabetes.

CDR3 nucleotide sequence: TGTGCCAGCAGTTTAGAGGGTCAGCCCCAGCATTTT. Translation gives CASSLEGQPQHF. The rearrangement uses TRBV28 and TRBJ1-5; unclear D gene. Germline loops: CDR1 MDHEN, CDR2 SYDVKM. V lost 2 bases to trimming and J lost 6 bases, with 5 bases between them. This CDR3 is 12 amino acids long. Supplemented by reference TRBV28 and TRBJ1-5, the full variable domain reads DVKVTQSSRYLVKRTGEKVFLECVQDMDHENMFWYRQDPGLGLRLIYFSYDVKMKEKGDIPEGYSVSREKKERFSLILESASTNQTSMYLCASSLEGQPQHFGDGTRLSIL.

This clone has just a few counts. V is TRBV7-3 and J is TRBJ2-5; the D gene is possibly TRBD1 (5 bases). Germline-derived CDR1 and CDR2 are SGHTA and FQGTGA. This CDR3 has 14 residues. The V end lost 5 bases, the J end lost 5 bases, and 15 bases lay between the germline ends. CDR3 DNA: TGTGCCAGCAGCCCCGGACATGTGACGGAGACCCAGTACTTC. The encoded protein is CASSPGHVTETQYF.

There are a few counts of this clone. The chain combines TRBV27 with TRBJ2-7; 11 bases match TRBD2. Germline CDR1 MNHEY, CDR2 SMNVEV (reference sequence). This CDR3 region has 15 residues. V lost 2 bases, J lost 5 bases, and 5 bases stayed unmatched. CDR3 bases: TGTGCCAGCAGTTTAATTACTAGCGGGAGACACGAGCAGTACTTC. Amino acids: CASSLITSGRHEQYF.

This clone was observed a handful of times. The chain recombines TRBV5-4 with TRBJ1-5; 9 bases line up with TRBD1. CDR1 is SGHNT and CDR2 is YYREEE in the germline V gene (reference sequence). Unmatched junction bases numbered 7, after V lost 4 bases and J lost 5 bases. CDR3 length: 15 amino acids. Here the CDR3 reads CASSPTGGGYQPQHF. In DNA form, the CDR3 reads TGTGCCAGCAGCCCTACAGGGGGCGGATATCAGCCCCAGCATTTT.

The sample holds a few counts of this clone. The V gene is TRBV28, the J gene TRBJ2-1, with a possible D match to TRBD2 (6 bases). Germline CDR1 and CDR2: MDHEN and SYDVKM. This CDR3 is 16 amino acids long. V was trimmed by 6 bases and J by 9 bases, leaving 24 bases between them. The CDR3 here is CASSPRGAGYTSEQFF. In DNA, the CDR3 is TGTGCCAGCAGCCCCCGCGGGGCAGGGTACACCAGTGAGCAGTTCTTC. Variable domain in full (rest from reference TRBV28 and TRBJ2-1): DVKVTQSSRYLVKRTGEKVFLECVQDMDHENMFWYRQDPGLGLRLIYFSYDVKMKEKGDIPEGYSVSREKKERFSLILESASTNQTSMYLCASSPRGAGYTSEQFFGPGTRLTVL.

This clone came up many times. The chain links TRBV11-2 to TRBJ2-3; 12 bases map to TRBD1. Per germline, CDR1 SGHAT and CDR2 FQNNGV. The CDR3 runs 16 residues. With 5 bases clipped from V and 2 bases from J, the junction kept 5 bases outside the gene matches. This CDR3 is CASSPGQGAVTDTQYF. For the CDR3, the DNA is TGTGCCAGCAGCCCGGGACAGGGGGCGGTCACAGATACGCAGTATTTT.

This clone was recorded at least ten times. V usage is TRBV7-2 and J usage is TRBJ2-3; the D gene is possibly TRBD1 (7 bases). Per germline, CDR1 SGHTA and CDR2 FQGNSA. The CDR3 spans 14 residues. V lost 2 bases and J lost 5, with 11 bases in between. The CDR3 nucleotides read TGTGCCAGCAGCTTAATGCAGGGGGGAGATACGCAGTATTTT. Its protein is CASSLMQGGDTQYF.

This chain links TRBV7-8 with TRBJ2-7, with 8 bases matching TRBD2. The CDR3 length is 13 residues. Germline CDR1 is SGHVS and CDR2 is FQNEAQ. The ends lost 10 bases at V and 2 bases at J; junction bases unmatched: 7. For the CDR3, the DNA is TGTGCCACCCGTAGCGGGACTACCTACGAGCAGTACTTC. It codes for CATRSGTTYEQYF.

The rearrangement links TRBV5-1 to TRBJ1-4; 7 bases fit TRBD1. From germline, CDR1 is SGHRS and CDR2 YFSETQ. The CDR3 contains 17 residues. V shed 3 bases and J 4 bases; nucleotides not matched to a gene: 12. The CDR3 reads CASSSNVLTGINEKLFF. The CDR3 DNA sequence: TGCGCCAGCAGCTCAAATGTCTTGACAGGGATTAATGAAAAACTGTTTTTT.

This clone was observed a handful of times. The chain carries TRBV30 and TRBJ2-2, with D possibly being TRBD1 (5 bases). Germline values: CDR1 GTSNPN, CDR2 SVGIG (reference sequence). The CDR3 is made up of 13 amino acids. Trimming shortened V by 2 bases and J by 5 bases, and 9 bases separated the two germline ends. The DNA for the CDR3 is TGTGCCTGGAGTCCTCAGGGAACCGGGGAGCTGTTTTTT. Amino acids: CAWSPQGTGELFF.

In this sample, this clone turned up a few times. The chain is built from TRBV4-1 and TRBJ1-1, with D unclear. The V end lost 0 bases, the J end lost 4 bases, and 9 bases lay between the germline ends. Germline loops: CDR1 MGHRA, CDR2 YSYEKL. There are 14 residues in the CDR3. CDR3 residues: CASSQDFGVTEAFF. CDR3 nucleotide sequence: TGCGCCAGCAGCCAAGATTTTGGAGTCACTGAAGCTTTCTTT.

This clone was seen a few times. The J gene is TRBJ2-2, the V gene TRBV5-1; D may be TRBD2 (6 bases). This CDR3 has 17 residues. Germline-derived CDR1 and CDR2 are SGHRS and YFSETQ. Trimming took off 4 bases at V and 2 bases at J, with 18 bases between the two ends. CDR3 loop: CASSPIGSSDNTGELFF. The CDR3, as DNA: TGCGCCAGCAGCCCCATTGGCTCTAGCGACAACACCGGGGAGCTGTTTTTT. Based on the CDR3 plus reference TRBV5-1 and TRBJ2-2, the full variable domain is KAGVTQTPRYLIKTRGQQVTLSCSPISGHRSVSWYQQTPGQGLQFLFEYFSETQRNKGNFPGRFSGRQFSNSRSEMNVSTLELGDSALYLCASSPIGSSDNTGELFFGEGSRLTVL.